This T cell receptor (beta chain) was captured in a study of blood T cells in healthy people across ages. Every donor provided around 9.3 milliliters of peripheral blood. Using a J-beta primer mix together with a sample-barcoded 5' primer, a second PCR was run for about 7 to 12 cycles. Every sample gave at least 3 million paired-end reads containing CDR3. One entry per CDR3 protein, called by TCRdb with MiXCR from the 5' RACE reads. Of around 1.5 million distinct CDR3 sequences in the sample, approximately 32% were seen once. The length of the CDR3 is 16 residues. The germline V gene encodes CDR1 SGHRS and CDR2 YFSETQ. This clonotype was found many times. A much larger clone lies one base from this, so it may be a read error.

Sequenced input: blood. The chain uses TRBV5-1 and TRBJ1-4, with 8 bases fitting TRBD1. This clonotype originated in a woman in her 30s in good health. The CDR3 region is CASSFFASGGNEKRFF. DNA for the CDR3: TGCGCCAGCAGCTTCTTCGCCTCAGGGGGCAATGAAAAACGGTTTTTT.